This T cell receptor beta chain was sequenced for a study of T-cell memory formation after mild COVID-19. Overall study context: Clustering of TCRs was largely donor specific.

TCR alpha and TCR beta cDNA libraries carrying sample barcodes and UMIs were produced by 5'RACE using constant-segment primers. TCRdb analysed the 5' RACE reads with MiXCR anew, one entry per CDR3 protein. The sample lists roughly 580,000 distinct CDR3 sequences, roughly 18% occurring once. With respect to this clonotype: Its antigen is undetermined.

In germline, CDR1 is GTSNPN, CDR2 SVGIG (reference sequence). The CDR3 runs 14 residues. Trimming took off 1 base at V and 4 bases at J, with 14 bases between the two ends. Study findings and constraints: Pre-infection memory showed some responding clones, and this suggested that cross-reactive memory joined.

The genes are TRBV30 and TRBJ2-7; perhaps TRBD1 as D (6 bases). The clonotype originates from an adult woman who had mild COVID-19 (a few samples of this study predate the infection). Cell type and time point are not known. Sequencing was carried out using PBMCs or a T cell subset sorted from them (not recorded which). Here the CDR3 DNA reads TGTGCCTGGAGTGACCGGGACATTCGGTACGAGCAGTACTTC. Its translation: CAWSDRDIRYEQYF.